This TCR beta chain emerged from a study of blood T cells in healthy people across ages. The V end was cut by 0 bases, the J end by 2 bases, with 14 bases between. The CDR3 contains 16 residues. The germline V gene encodes CDR1 DFQATT and CDR2 SNEGSKA (reference sequence). General study findings and limits: The unsorted PBMCs prevented any conclusive comparison of naive versus antigen-experienced cells.

Alongside a J-beta primer mix, a sample-barcoded 5' primer served in a second PCR lasting roughly 7 to 12 cycles. Each cDNA molecule, via a template-switch adaptor with 12 random nucleotides, was tagged. TCRdb used MiXCR to reprocess the 5' RACE reads, holding one entry per CDR3 protein. The sample lists 1,500,000 or so distinct CDR3 sequences, 35% to 45% seen once, with 4% in the top ten. This clonotype was seen more than once but under ten times. Its antigen is currently unknown. This TCR was recovered from a woman younger than 30 in good health. The sample comprised blood. This sequence joins TRBV20-1 and TRBJ2-1; tentatively, D is TRBD2 (6 bases). The CDR3 loop is CSARDLGGSPYNEQFF. The CDR3 DNA reads TGCAGTGCTAGAGATCTTGGGGGGAGTCCCTACAATGAGCAGTTCTTC.